The 11 T cell receptor beta chains below were found in one sample sequenced in a study of control samples from healthy donors and cancer patients. Sequencing used immunoSEQ multiplex PCR; TCRdb keeps in-frame clones, though not all of them. The top ten hold 2.1% of the sample, which has 100,000 to 150,000 clones, about 90% seen once. What was sequenced was blood. These receptors all come from a woman in her forties or fifties in good health.

J is TRBJ1-5 and V is TRBV5-5; 8 bases align to TRBD1. The CDR3 is 17 amino acids. The V gene's germline CDR1 is SGHKS and CDR2 YYEKEE (reference sequence). J was trimmed by 6 bases and V by 4 bases; bases with no gene match: 15. The CDR3 loop reads CASSKSPRGRSGQPQHF. The CDR3 coding sequence is TGTGCCAGCAGCAAATCCCCCAGGGGGCGTTCGGGTCAGCCCCAGCATTTT.

V is TRBV19 and J is TRBJ2-2; TRBD1 agrees at 10 bases. Germline V CDR1 and CDR2: LNHDA, SQIVND (reference sequence). The CDR3 contains 14 residues. With 9 bases clipped from V and 5 bases from J, the junction kept 6 bases outside the gene matches. The CDR3 loop is CASSTGGGTGELFF. The CDR3 nucleotides read TGTGCCAGCTCGACAGGGGGCGGTACCGGGGAGCTGTTTTTT.

Remarks on this clone: The same CDR3 can be traced to other DNA sequences in this sample. This chain connects TRBV6-2 or TRBV6-3 to TRBJ2-5; D gene unclear. Germline assignment: CDR1 MNHEY and CDR2 SVGEGT. The CDR3 consists of 14 residues. V was pared by 2 bases and J by 4 bases, with 11 bases between. The CDR3 is CASSYQVTRETQYF. The CDR3 DNA follows: TGTGCCAGCAGTTACCAGGTGACGAGAGAGACCCAGTACTTC.

There are a few counts of this clone. V gene TRBV13 combines with J gene TRBJ1-1; a weak D match, TRBD1 (5 bases). Trimming pared 2 bases from V and 6 bases from J, leaving 22 bases between. Germline CDR1 reads PRHDT; CDR2 reads FYEKMQ (reference sequence). CDR3 size: 17 residues. The CDR3 loop is CASSLQTARAGGPEAFF. The CDR3 region has the DNA TGTGCCAGCAGCTTACAGACGGCCAGGGCCGGAGGTCCTGAAGCTTTCTTT.

The V and J genes are TRBV9 and TRBJ1-3; D is unresolved. The CDR3 consists of 17 residues. V lost 0 bases, J lost 6 bases, and 19 bases lay in between. Germline V gives CDR1 SGDLS, CDR2 YYNGEE. The CDR3 sequence: CASSVDPLGNVENTIYF. The CDR3 DNA reads TGTGCCAGCAGCGTAGATCCCCTGGGTAACGTGGAAAACACCATATATTTT. Supplemented by reference TRBV9 and TRBJ1-3, the full variable domain reads DSGVTQTPKHLITATGQRVTLRCSPRSGDLSVYWYQQSLDQGLQFLIQYYNGEERAKGNILERFSAQQFPDLHSELNLSSLELGDSALYFCASSVDPLGNVENTIYFGEGSWLTVV.

The chain combines TRBV7-9 with TRBJ1-6, with D perhaps TRBD1 (6 bases). This CDR3 comprises 17 residues. Trimming left V 5 bases short and J 7 bases short, with 21 bases between. In germline, CDR1 is SEHNR, CDR2 FQNEAQ (reference sequence). CDR3 DNA: TGTGCCAGCAGCAACCACCCTTTGACAGGTGGAAATTCACCCCTCCACTTT. Its translation is CASSNHPLTGGNSPLHF. The variable domain in full, with the rest retrieved from reference TRBV7-9 and TRBJ1-6, is DTGVSQNPRHKITKRGQNVTFRCDPISEHNRLYWYRQTLGQGPEFLTYFQNEAQLEKSRLLSDRFSAERPKGSFSTLEIQRTEQGDSAMYLCASSNHPLTGGNSPLHFGNGTRLTVT.

Concerning this clone: One end of the junction fails to match germline, which may point to a read error. This chain links TRBV5-6 with TRBJ1-3; D is ambiguous. Germline CDR1 is SGHDT and CDR2 is YYEEEE. CDR3 length equals 16 residues. CDR3 bases: TGTGCCAGCAGCGCGGATGCGGTAACCGCTGGAGACACCATATATTTT. Protein sequence: CASSADAVTAGDTIYF.

The chain has TRBV19 and TRBJ2-2; 13 nucleotides agree with TRBD2. In germline, CDR1 is LNHDA, CDR2 SQIVND (reference sequence). The CDR3 length is 17 residues. Trimming removed 4 bases from V and 5 bases from J; junction bases left unmatched: 7. The CDR3 loop is CASSKLRLAGGTGELFF. The CDR3 region has the DNA TGTGCCAGTAGTAAACTCAGACTAGCGGGAGGTACCGGGGAGCTGTTTTTT.

The genes are TRBV9 and TRBJ2-1, with D perhaps matching TRBD1 (6 bases). Germline assignment: CDR1 SGDLS and CDR2 YYNGEE. The CDR3 runs 15 residues. The V end was cut by 0 bases, the J end by 3 bases, with 10 bases between. The CDR3 loop is CASSVDRDHYNEQFF. CDR3 bases: TGTGCCAGCAGCGTAGACAGGGACCACTACAATGAGCAGTTCTTC.

V usage is TRBV9 and J usage is TRBJ2-1, with D unresolved. The CDR3 totals 14 residues. Trimming removed 4 bases from V and 2 bases from J, with 10 bases in between. Germline V gene lookup returns CDR1 SGDLS and CDR2 YYNGEE. CDR3: CASSTTGPYNEQFF. The CDR3 region has the DNA TGTGCCAGCAGCACGACGGGCCCCTACAATGAGCAGTTCTTC. The full variable domain, with the rest looked up from reference TRBV9 and TRBJ2-1, is DSGVTQTPKHLITATGQRVTLRCSPRSGDLSVYWYQQSLDQGLQFLIQYYNGEERAKGNILERFSAQQFPDLHSELNLSSLELGDSALYFCASSTTGPYNEQFFGPGTRLTVL.

The rearrangement uses TRBV9 and TRBJ2-3, with D perhaps matching TRBD2 (5 bases). This CDR3 has 16 amino acids. Trimming took off 3 bases at V and 0 bases at J, with 14 bases between the two ends. Germline CDR1 reads SGDLS; CDR2 reads YYNGEE. CDR3 nucleotide sequence: TGTGCCAGCAGCGATCTACTAGACCCTAGCACAGATACGCAGTATTTT. The encoded protein is CASSDLLDPSTDTQYF.